The 10 T cell receptor beta chains listed next were all sequenced from one sample in a study of cytomegalovirus exposure and HLA in healthy donors. The PCR ran on 60 Vbeta and 13 Jbeta primers. TCRdb keeps only in-frame clones here, not all; method: immunoSEQ multiplex PCR. The table records about 230,000 clones, 70% to 85% of them present only once. Material for sequencing was PBMCs. These receptors were collected from a woman in her sixties or seventies in good health and CMV-seropositive.

V is TRBV7-9 and J is TRBJ2-3, with a weak D call TRBD1 (5 bases). The V gene lost 5 bases and the J gene lost 5 bases, with 14 bases spanning the gap. CDR3 size: 14 residues. In germline, CDR1 is SEHNR, CDR2 FQNEAQ (reference sequence). CDR3 DNA: TGTGCCAGCAGCCAAGCCCAGGACATAGATACGCAGTATTTT. Protein: CASSQAQDIDTQYF.

The chain uses TRBV2 and TRBJ2-2; D unclear. Germline CDR1 reads SNHLY; CDR2 reads FYNNEI. This CDR3 is 13 amino acids long. V lost 8 bases and J lost 3, with 10 bases in between. CDR3 in amino acids: CASSMEHTGELFF. The CDR3 DNA is TGTGCCAGCTCAATGGAGCACACCGGGGAGCTGTTTTTT.

This clone is a singleton in its sample. This chain connects TRBV6-5 to TRBJ2-7; TRBD2 matches 9 bases. The CDR3 is 16 residues long. After removal of 0 bases from V and 3 bases from J, the junction contained 6 bases not matched to a gene. The germline gives CDR1 MNHEY, CDR2 SVGAGI. The CDR3: CASSYSLEREVYEQYF. The CDR3 DNA is TGTGCCAGCAGTTACTCCCTTGAGCGGGAGGTCTACGAGCAGTACTTC.

This clone was seen a handful of times. The chain links TRBV5-1 to TRBJ1-2; TRBD1 is a possible D gene (5 bases). Germline CDR1 and CDR2: SGHRS and YFSETQ. The V gene lost 3 bases and the J gene lost 4 bases, with 16 bases spanning the gap. This CDR3 is 15 amino acids long. In DNA form, the CDR3 reads TGCGCCAGCAGCTCCTCCCTTGAAAGGGGCTATGGCTACACCTTC. Encoded protein: CASSSSLERGYGYTF.

The V and J genes are TRBV5-1 and TRBJ2-6; D perhaps matches TRBD2 (5 bases). Per the germline V gene, CDR1 is SGHRS and CDR2 is YFSETQ. V lost 0 bases and J lost 1, with 14 bases in between. CDR3 length: 18 residues. This CDR3 reads CASSLGGGRLSGANVLTF. The DNA of the CDR3 is TGCGCCAGCAGCTTGGGCGGCGGAAGACTATCTGGGGCCAACGTCCTGACTTTC.

CDR3 protein: CASSLSYGTSGYEQYF. Here the CDR3 DNA reads TGCGCCAGCAGCTTGAGCTACGGGACTAGCGGCTACGAGCAGTACTTC. The rearrangement uses TRBV5-1 and TRBJ2-7; 11 nucleotides match TRBD2. CDR1 SGHRS and CDR2 YFSETQ come from the germline V gene. The V segment lost 1 base and the J segment 3 bases; nucleotides outside the gene matches: 6. This CDR3 has 16 amino acids.

This chain links TRBV27 with TRBJ1-5; D remains ambiguous. The germline V gene has CDR1 MNHEY and CDR2 SMNVEV (reference sequence). The CDR3 totals 15 residues. V lost 10 bases, J lost 2 bases, and 18 bases lay in between. CDR3 region: CAMVLRGVGNQPQHF. The CDR3, as DNA: TGTGCCATGGTGTTGCGGGGAGTTGGCAATCAGCCCCAGCATTTT.

In this sample, this clone turned up once. The rearrangement joins TRBV7-2 to TRBJ1-6; no clear D. Germline values: CDR1 SGHTA, CDR2 FQGNSA. V was shortened by 6 bases and J by 2 bases, with 8 bases between the two germline ends. This CDR3 contains 14 residues. The CDR3 sequence: CASRPEPYNSPLHF. In DNA, the CDR3 is TGTGCCAGCAGGCCCGAGCCCTATAATTCACCCCTCCACTTT.

V gene TRBV5-1 combines with J gene TRBJ2-3; no reliable D call. The V gene lost 10 bases and the J gene lost 1 base, with 19 bases spanning the gap. Per germline, CDR1 SGHRS and CDR2 YFSETQ. The CDR3 contains 15 residues. CDR3 residues: CAVQQGTQGTDTQYF. The DNA for the CDR3 is TGCGCCGTTCAACAAGGAACTCAGGGCACAGATACGCAGTATTTT.

This chain joins TRBV29-1 and TRBJ1-4, with D perhaps matching TRBD1 (6 bases). V was pared by 7 bases and J by 4 bases, with 16 bases between. The CDR3 runs to 14 residues. CDR1 and CDR2 from the germline V gene are SQVTM and ANQGSEA. CDR3 in amino acids: CSARLGQNNEKLFF. DNA of the CDR3: TGCAGCGCAAGACTCGGACAGAATAATGAAAAACTGTTTTTT.